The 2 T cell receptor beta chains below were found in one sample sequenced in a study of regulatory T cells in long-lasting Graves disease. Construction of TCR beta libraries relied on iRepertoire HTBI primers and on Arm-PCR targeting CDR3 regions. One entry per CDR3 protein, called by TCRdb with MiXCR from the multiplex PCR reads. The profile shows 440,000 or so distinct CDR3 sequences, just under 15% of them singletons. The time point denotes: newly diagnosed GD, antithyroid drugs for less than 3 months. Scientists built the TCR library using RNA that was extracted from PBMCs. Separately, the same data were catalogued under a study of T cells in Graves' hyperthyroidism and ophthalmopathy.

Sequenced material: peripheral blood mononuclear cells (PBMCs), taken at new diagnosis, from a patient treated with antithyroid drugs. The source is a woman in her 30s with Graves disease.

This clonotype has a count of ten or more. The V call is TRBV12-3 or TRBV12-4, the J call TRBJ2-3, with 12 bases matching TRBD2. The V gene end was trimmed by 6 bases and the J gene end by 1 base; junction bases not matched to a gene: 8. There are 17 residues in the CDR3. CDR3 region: CASSWRLAGVGTDTQYF. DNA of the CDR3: TGTGCCAGCAGCTGGAGACTAGCGGGAGTTGGCACAGATACGCAGTATTTT.

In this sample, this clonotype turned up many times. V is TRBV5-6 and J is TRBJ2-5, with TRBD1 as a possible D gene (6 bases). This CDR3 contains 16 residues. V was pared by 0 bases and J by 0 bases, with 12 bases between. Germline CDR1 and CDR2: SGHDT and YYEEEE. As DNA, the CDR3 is TGTGCCAGCAGCTTGGAGGTGGCAGGGGACCAAGAGACCCAGTACTTC. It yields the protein CASSLEVAGDQETQYF.